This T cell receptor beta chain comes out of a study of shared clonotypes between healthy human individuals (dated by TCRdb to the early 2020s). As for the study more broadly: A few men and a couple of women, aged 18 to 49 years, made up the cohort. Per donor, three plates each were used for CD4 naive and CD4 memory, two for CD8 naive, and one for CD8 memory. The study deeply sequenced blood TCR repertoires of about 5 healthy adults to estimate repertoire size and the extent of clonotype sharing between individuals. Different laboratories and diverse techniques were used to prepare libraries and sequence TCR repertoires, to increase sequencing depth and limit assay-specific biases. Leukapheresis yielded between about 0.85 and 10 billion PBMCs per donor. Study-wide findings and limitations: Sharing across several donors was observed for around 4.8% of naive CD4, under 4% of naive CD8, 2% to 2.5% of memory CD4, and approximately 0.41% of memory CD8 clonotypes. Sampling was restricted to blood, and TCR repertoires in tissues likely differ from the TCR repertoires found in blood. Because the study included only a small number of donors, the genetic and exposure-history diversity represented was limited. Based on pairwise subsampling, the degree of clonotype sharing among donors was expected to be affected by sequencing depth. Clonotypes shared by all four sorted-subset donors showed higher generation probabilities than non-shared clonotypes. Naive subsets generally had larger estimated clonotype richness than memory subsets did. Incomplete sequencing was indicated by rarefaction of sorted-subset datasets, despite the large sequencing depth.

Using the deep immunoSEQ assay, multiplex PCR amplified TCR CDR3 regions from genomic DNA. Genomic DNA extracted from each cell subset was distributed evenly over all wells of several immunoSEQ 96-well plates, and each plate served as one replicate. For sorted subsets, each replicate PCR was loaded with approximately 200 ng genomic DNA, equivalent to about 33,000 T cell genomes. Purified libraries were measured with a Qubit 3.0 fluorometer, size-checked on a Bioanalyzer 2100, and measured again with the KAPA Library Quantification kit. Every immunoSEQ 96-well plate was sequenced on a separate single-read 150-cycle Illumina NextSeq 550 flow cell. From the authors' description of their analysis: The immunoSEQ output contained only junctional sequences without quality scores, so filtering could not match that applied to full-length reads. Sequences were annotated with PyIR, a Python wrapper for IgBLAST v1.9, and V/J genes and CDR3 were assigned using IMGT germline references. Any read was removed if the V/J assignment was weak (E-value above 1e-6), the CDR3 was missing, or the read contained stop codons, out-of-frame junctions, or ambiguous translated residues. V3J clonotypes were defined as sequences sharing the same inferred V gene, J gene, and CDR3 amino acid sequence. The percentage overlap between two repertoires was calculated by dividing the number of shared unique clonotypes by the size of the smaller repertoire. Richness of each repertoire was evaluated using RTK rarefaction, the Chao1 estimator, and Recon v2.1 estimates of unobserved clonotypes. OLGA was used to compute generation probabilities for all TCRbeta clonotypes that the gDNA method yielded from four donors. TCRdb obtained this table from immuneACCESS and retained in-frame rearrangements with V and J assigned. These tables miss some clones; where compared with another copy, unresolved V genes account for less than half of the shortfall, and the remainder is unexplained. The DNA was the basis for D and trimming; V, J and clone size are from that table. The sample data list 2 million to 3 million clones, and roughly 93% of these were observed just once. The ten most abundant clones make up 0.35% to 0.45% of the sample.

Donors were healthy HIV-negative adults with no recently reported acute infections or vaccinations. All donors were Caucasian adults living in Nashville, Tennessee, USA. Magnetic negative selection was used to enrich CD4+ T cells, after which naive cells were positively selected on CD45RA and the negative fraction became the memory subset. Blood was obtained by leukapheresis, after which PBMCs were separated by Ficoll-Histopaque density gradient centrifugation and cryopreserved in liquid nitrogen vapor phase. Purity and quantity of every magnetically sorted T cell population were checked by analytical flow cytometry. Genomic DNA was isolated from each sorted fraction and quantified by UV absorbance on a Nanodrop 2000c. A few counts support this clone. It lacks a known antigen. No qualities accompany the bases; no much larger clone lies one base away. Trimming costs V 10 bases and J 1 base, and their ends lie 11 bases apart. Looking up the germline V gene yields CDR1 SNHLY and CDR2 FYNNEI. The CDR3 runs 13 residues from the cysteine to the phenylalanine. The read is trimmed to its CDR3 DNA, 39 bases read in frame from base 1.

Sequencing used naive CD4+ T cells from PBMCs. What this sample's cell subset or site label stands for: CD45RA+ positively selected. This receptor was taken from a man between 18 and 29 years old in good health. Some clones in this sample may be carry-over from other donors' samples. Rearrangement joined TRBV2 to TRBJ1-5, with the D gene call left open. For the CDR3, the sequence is CATMGPSNQPQHF. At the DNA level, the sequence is TGTGCCACCATGGGCCCCAGCAATCAGCCCCAGCATTTT.